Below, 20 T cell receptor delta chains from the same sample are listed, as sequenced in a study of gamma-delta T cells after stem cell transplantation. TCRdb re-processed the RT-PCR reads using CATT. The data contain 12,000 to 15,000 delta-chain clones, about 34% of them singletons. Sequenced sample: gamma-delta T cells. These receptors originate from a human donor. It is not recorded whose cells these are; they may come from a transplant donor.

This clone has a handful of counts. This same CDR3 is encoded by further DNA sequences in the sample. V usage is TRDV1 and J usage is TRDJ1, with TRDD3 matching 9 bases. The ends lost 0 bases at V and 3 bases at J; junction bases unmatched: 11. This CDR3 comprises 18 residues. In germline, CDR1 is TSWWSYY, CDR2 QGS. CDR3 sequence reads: CALGELREGGYRPDKLIF. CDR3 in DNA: TGTGCTCTTGGGGAACTAAGGGAAGGGGGATACCGTCCCGATAAACTCATCTTT.

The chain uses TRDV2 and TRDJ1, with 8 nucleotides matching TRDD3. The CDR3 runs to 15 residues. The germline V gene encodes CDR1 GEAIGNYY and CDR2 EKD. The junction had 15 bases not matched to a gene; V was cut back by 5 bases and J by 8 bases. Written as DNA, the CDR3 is TGTGCCTGTGCTACTCGGCTGGGGGAGAGGGGGAAACTCATCTTT. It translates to CACATRLGERGKLIF.

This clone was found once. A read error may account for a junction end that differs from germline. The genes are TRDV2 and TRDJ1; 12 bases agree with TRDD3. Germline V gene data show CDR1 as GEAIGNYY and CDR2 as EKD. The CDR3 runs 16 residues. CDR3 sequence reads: CACDILGDTLTDELIF. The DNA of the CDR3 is TGTGCCTGTGACATACTGGGGGATACCCTAACCGATGAACTCATCTTT.

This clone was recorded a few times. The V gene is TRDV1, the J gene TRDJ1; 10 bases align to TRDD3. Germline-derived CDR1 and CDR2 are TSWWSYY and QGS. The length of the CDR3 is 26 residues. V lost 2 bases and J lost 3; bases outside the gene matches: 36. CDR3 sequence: CALGESRYFTVPNVNVGGYAADKLIF. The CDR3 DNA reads TGTGCTCTTGGGGAATCGCGGTACTTTACAGTTCCGAACGTAAACGTCGGGGGATACGCTGCCGATAAACTCATCTTT.

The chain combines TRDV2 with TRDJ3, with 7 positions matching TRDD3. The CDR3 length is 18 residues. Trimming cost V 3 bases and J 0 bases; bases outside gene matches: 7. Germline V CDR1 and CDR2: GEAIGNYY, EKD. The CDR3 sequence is CACDSGGYRSWDTRQMFF. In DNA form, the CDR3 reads TGTGCCTGTGACTCTGGGGGCTACCGCTCCTGGGACACCCGACAGATGTTTTTC.

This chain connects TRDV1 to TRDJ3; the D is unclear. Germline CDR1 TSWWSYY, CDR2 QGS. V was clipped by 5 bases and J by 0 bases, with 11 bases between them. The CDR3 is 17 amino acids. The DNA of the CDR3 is TGTGCTCTTGGGACGTCCCGAGGCTCCTGGGACACCCGACAGATGTTTTTC. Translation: CALGTSRGSWDTRQMFF.

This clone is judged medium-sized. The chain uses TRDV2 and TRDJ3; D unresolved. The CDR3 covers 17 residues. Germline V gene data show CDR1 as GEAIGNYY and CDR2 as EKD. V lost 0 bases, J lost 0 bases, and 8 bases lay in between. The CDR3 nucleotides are TGTGCCTGTGACACCGTCCAGGCCTCCTGGGACACCCGACAGATGTTTTTC. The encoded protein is CACDTVQASWDTRQMFF.

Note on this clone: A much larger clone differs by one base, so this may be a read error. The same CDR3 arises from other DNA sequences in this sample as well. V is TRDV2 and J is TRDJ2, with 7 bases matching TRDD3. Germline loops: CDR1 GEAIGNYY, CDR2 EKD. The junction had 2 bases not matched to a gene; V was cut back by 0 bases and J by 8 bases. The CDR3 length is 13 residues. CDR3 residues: CACDTWGTAQLFF. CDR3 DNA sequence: TGTGCCTGTGACACCTGGGGGACCGCACAACTCTTCTTT.

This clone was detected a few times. CDR3 nucleotides: TGTGCTCTTGGGGAATTTTGCCATTACACCGATAAACTCATCTTT. Protein: CALGEFCHYTDKLIF. The gene calls are TRDV1 and TRDJ1; the D is unclear. Per germline, CDR1 TSWWSYY and CDR2 QGS. V gave up 2 bases and J gave up 0 bases, with 10 bases separating them. The length of the CDR3 is 15 residues.

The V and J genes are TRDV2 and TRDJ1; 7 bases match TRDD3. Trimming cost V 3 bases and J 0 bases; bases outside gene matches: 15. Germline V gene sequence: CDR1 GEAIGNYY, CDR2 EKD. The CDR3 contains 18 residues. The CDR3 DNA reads TGTGCCTGTGACCCCAGAAAGGACCCTGGGGGGTACACCGATAAACTCATCTTT. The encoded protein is CACDPRKDPGGYTDKLIF.

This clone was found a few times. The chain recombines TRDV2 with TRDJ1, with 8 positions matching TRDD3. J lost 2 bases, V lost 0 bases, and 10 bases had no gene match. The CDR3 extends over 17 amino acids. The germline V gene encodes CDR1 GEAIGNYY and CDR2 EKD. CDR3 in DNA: TGTGCCTGTGACACCTCTTTTACTGGGGGCTCTACCGATAAACTCATCTTT. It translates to CACDTSFTGGSTDKLIF.

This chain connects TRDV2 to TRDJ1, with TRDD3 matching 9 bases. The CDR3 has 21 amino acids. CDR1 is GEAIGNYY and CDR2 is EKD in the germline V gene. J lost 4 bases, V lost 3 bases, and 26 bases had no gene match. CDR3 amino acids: CACDPTRNELTGGPRVDKLIF. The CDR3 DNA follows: TGTGCCTGTGACCCCACGCGAAACGAATTAACTGGGGGACCCCGCGTCGATAAACTCATCTTT.

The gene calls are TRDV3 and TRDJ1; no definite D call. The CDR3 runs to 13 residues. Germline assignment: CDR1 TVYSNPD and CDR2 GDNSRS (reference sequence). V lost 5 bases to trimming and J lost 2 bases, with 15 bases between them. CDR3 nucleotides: TGTGCCGCTGGACCCGCGTTAACCGATAAACTCATCTTT. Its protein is CAAGPALTDKLIF.

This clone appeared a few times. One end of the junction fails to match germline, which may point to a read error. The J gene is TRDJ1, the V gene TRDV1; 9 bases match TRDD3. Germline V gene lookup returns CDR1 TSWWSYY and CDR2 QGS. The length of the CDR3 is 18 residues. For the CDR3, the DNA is TGTGCTCTTGGGAAATTTGTGAGGGGATACGCGGACACCGATAAACTCACCTTT. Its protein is CALGKFVRGYADTDKLTF.

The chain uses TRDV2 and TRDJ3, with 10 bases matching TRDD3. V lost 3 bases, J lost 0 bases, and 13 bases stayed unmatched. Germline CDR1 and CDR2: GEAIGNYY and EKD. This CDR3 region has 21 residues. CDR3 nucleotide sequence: TGTGCCTGTGACCCCATTTGGACTGGGGGATCGATCTCCTGGGACACCCGACAGATGTTTTTC. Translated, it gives CACDPIWTGGSISWDTRQMFF.

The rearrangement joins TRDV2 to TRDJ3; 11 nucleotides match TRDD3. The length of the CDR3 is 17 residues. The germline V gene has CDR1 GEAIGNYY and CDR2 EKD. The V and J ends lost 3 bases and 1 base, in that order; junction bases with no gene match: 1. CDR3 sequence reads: CACDYWGISWDTRQMFF. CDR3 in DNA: TGTGCCTGTGACTACTGGGGGATATCCTGGGACACCCGACAGATGTTTTTC.

The CDR3 is CAFFGRLPDDTDKLIF. The CDR3 nucleotides read TGTGCCTTTTTTGGCCGCCTGCCGGACGATACCGATAAACTCATCTTT. This chain joins TRDV3 and TRDJ1; D not resolved. Trimming took off 2 bases at V and 2 bases at J, with 21 bases between the two ends. The germline V gene has CDR1 TVYSNPD and CDR2 GDNSRS (reference sequence). The CDR3 covers 16 residues.

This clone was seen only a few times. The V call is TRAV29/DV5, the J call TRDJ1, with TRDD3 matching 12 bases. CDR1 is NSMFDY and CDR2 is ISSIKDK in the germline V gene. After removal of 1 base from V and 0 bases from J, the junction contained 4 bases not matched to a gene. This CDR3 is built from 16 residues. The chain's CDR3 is CAASLGDTGYTDKLIF. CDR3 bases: TGTGCAGCAAGCCTGGGGGATACGGGGTACACCGATAAACTCATCTTT.

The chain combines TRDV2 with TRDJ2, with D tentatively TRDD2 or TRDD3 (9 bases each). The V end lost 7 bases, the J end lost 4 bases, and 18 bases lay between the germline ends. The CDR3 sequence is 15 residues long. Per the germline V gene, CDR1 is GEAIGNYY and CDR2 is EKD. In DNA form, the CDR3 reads TGTGCCTGGGCCTTCCTACTGGGGGAGACAGCACAACTCTTCTTT. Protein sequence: CAWAFLLGETAQLFF.

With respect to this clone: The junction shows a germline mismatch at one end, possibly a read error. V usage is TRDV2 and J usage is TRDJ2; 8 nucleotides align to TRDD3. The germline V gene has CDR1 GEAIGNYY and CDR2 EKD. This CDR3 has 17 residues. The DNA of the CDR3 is TGTGCCTGTGTAATGTGGGGGATCCCGATCGTGACCGCACAACTCTTCTTT. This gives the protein CACVMWGIPIVTAQLFF.